The 21 T cell receptor beta chains in this list originate from one sample, sequenced in a study of blood T cell repertoires in COVID-19. This table comes from immunoSEQ multiplex PCR, and its TCRdb copy is limited to in-frame clones, with some not included. The sample yields about 320,000 clones, about nine tenths seen once. Sequencing used PBMCs or T cells enriched from blood (not recorded which). These TCRs come from a woman under 30 who had recovered from COVID-19.

The CDR3 loop is CASSARDRVTGHEQYF. The CDR3 DNA is TGCGCCAGCAGCGCCCGGGACAGGGTTACAGGCCACGAGCAGTACTTC. The V call is TRBV10-1, the J call TRBJ2-7; 9 positions match TRBD1. The CDR3 sequence is 16 residues long. J gave up 5 bases and V 6 bases, and 14 bases lay outside the gene matches. Germline CDR1 WNHNN, CDR2 SYGVQD (reference sequence).

The V gene is TRBV29-1, the J gene TRBJ1-1; a weak D match, TRBD1 (5 bases). This CDR3 has 13 residues. Deletions cut 5 bases from V and 4 bases from J, with 14 bases between. CDR1 is SQVTM and CDR2 is ANQGSEA in the germline V gene. CDR3 bases: TGCAGCGTTATAAGGGGCTTTGGCACTGAAGCTTTCTTT. Protein product: CSVIRGFGTEAFF.

The chain uses TRBV5-1 and TRBJ2-3, with a possible D match to TRBD2 (6 bases). V lost 0 bases and J 0 bases, leaving 11 bases between the germline ends. The CDR3 length is 16 residues. The germline gives CDR1 SGHRS, CDR2 YFSETQ. The CDR3 sequence: CASSLDGRGSTDTQYF. The CDR3 DNA sequence: TGCGCCAGCAGCTTGGACGGGCGGGGTAGCACAGATACGCAGTATTTT.

The chain recombines TRBV19 with TRBJ2-2, with 7 bases that match TRBD1. The CDR3 length is 13 residues. CDR1 is LNHDA and CDR2 is SQIVND in the germline V gene (reference sequence). After removal of 6 bases from V and 4 bases from J, the junction contained 2 bases not matched to a gene. The CDR3 here is CASRGQVTGELFF. The CDR3 DNA follows: TGTGCCAGTAGAGGACAGGTCACCGGGGAGCTGTTTTTT.

V and J are TRBV19 and TRBJ1-1; no definite D call. The CDR3 has 16 amino acids. Germline V gene data show CDR1 as LNHDA and CDR2 as SQIVND (reference sequence). Trimming removed 6 bases at V and 4 bases at J, with 21 bases between. The CDR3 is CASSPRGVRPGTEAFF. CDR3 sequence (DNA): TGTGCCAGTAGCCCCCGCGGGGTGCGGCCCGGCACTGAAGCTTTCTTT. The entire variable domain, with the rest obtained from reference TRBV19 and TRBJ1-1, is as follows: DGGITQSPKYLFRKEGQNVTLSCEQNLNHDAMYWYRQDPGQGLRLIYYSQIVNDFQKGDIAEGYSVSREKKESFPLTVTSAQKNPTAFYLCASSPRGVRPGTEAFFGQGTRLTVV.

V and J are TRBV28 and TRBJ1-1; D unresolved. In germline, CDR1 is MDHEN, CDR2 SYDVKM. The CDR3 has 12 amino acids. V lost 4 bases, J lost 5 bases, and 8 bases lay in between. CDR3 sequence reads: CASSSPVTEAFF. Here the CDR3 DNA reads TGTGCCAGCAGTTCCCCCGTGACTGAAGCTTTCTTT.

The rearrangement joins TRBV3-1 (or the pseudogene TRBV3-2) to TRBJ2-3; tentatively, D is TRBD2 (6 bases). V was pared by 3 bases and J by 5 bases, with 18 bases between. The CDR3 runs 16 residues. Per germline, CDR1 LGHDT and CDR2 YNNKEL (reference sequence). Written as DNA, the CDR3 is TGTGCCAGCAGCCATTTGCGGGAAGGTAGTGGAGATACGCAGTATTTT. Encoded protein: CASSHLREGSGDTQYF.

This chain connects TRBV7-2 to TRBJ2-1; 13 nucleotides agree with TRBD2. Germline CDR1 SGHTA, CDR2 FQGNSA. The CDR3 is 16 amino acids. The J segment lost 9 bases and the V segment lost 3 bases, leaving 8 bases of the junction unmatched. The CDR3 nucleotides are TGTGCCAGCAGCTTGGATGGACTAGCGGGAGCGGTTGAGCAGTTCTTC. It translates to CASSLDGLAGAVEQFF.

This clone showed up just a few times. This chain joins TRBV14 and TRBJ1-1; 8 nucleotides match TRBD1. Germline lookup yields CDR1 SGHDN and CDR2 FVKESK. Germline trimming cut 4 bases from V and 0 bases from J; bases unmatched to any gene: 4. The CDR3 sequence is 15 residues long. This CDR3 reads CASSRLDRVNTEAFF. As DNA, the CDR3 is TGTGCCAGCAGCCGACTGGACAGGGTGAACACTGAAGCTTTCTTT.

This chain links TRBV7-8 with TRBJ1-2; D not resolved. CDR1 and CDR2 (germline): SGHVS, FQNEAQ. The CDR3 loop spans 13 amino acids. V lost 5 bases and J 7 bases, leaving 14 bases between the germline ends. CDR3 bases: TGTGCCAGCAGCCGTGACTCTCAAGGTGGCTACACCTTC. It codes for CASSRDSQGGYTF.

This rearrangement joins TRBV7-8 to TRBJ1-1, with D possibly TRBD1 on 6 matching bases. The germline gives CDR1 SGHVS, CDR2 FQNEAQ. Trimming removed 5 bases from V and 3 bases from J, with 19 bases in between. This CDR3 contains 16 residues. The chain's CDR3 is CASSHYAGAEDTEAFF. The CDR3 region has the DNA TGTGCCAGCAGCCACTACGCAGGGGCGGAGGACACTGAAGCTTTCTTT.

V usage is TRBV28 and J usage is TRBJ1-2, with 8 nucleotides matching TRBD1. Germline loops: CDR1 MDHEN, CDR2 SYDVKM. Trimming removed 9 bases from V and 5 bases from J; junction bases left unmatched: 11. CDR3 length: 14 residues. Here the CDR3 DNA reads TGTGCCAGTAAGACAGGGGAGGCTGTATATGGCTACACCTTC. This encodes CASKTGEAVYGYTF.

The chain is built from TRBV9 and TRBJ2-5; D possibly corresponds to TRBD2 (5 bases). The CDR3 loop spans 14 amino acids. Per germline, CDR1 SGDLS and CDR2 YYNGEE. Trimming took off 3 bases at V and 1 base at J, with 10 bases between the two ends. The CDR3 is CASSGTGIQETQYF. CDR3 sequence (DNA): TGTGCCAGCAGCGGAACCGGGATCCAAGAGACCCAGTACTTC.

This sequence joins TRBV4-3 and TRBJ2-2; a weak D match, TRBD2 (5 bases). CDR3 length: 16 residues. Germline CDR1 LGHNA, CDR2 YSLEER. The V end was cut by 4 bases, the J end by 1 base, with 13 bases between. CDR3 amino acids: CASSPFSAQNTGELFF. CDR3 sequence (DNA): TGCGCCAGCAGCCCCTTTAGCGCCCAGAACACCGGGGAGCTGTTTTTT.

CDR3 sequence: CASSEELYEQYF. The CDR3 coding sequence is TGTGCCAGCAGCGAAGAGCTCTACGAGCAGTACTTC. This chain uses TRBV7-9 with TRBJ2-7; D remains ambiguous. The length of the CDR3 is 12 residues. Germline V gene lookup returns CDR1 SEHNR and CDR2 FQNEAQ (reference sequence). V dropped 5 bases and J dropped 3 bases, with 8 bases sitting between them.

The chain recombines TRBV7-9 with TRBJ1-6; D is perhaps TRBD1 (6 bases). This CDR3 has 15 amino acids. Trimming pared 0 bases from V and 7 bases from J, leaving 10 bases between. The germline gives CDR1 SEHNR, CDR2 FQNEAQ (reference sequence). CDR3 region: CASSLASGVNSPLHF. The CDR3 DNA sequence: TGTGCCAGCAGCTTAGCGTCAGGGGTGAATTCACCCCTCCACTTT.

The chain employs TRBV7-6 and TRBJ2-7, with D possibly being TRBD1 (6 bases). Trimming removed 5 bases at V and 3 bases at J, with 20 bases between. CDR1 and CDR2 from the germline V gene are SGHVS and FNYEAQ. The CDR3 extends over 16 amino acids. CDR3 bases: TGTGCCAGCAGCCTCCAATTACAGGGTCCCTACTACGAGCAGTACTTC. Its protein is CASSLQLQGPYYEQYF.

The rearrangement uses TRBV18 and TRBJ2-1; 9 bases line up with TRBD2. CDR3 length: 17 amino acids. Germline-derived CDR1 and CDR2 are KGHSH and LQKENI. The trim removed 6 bases at V and 0 bases at J, leaving 9 bases unmatched. CDR3 in amino acids: CASSPTDSGSSYNEQFF. The CDR3 nucleotides read TGTGCCAGCTCCCCGACTGATAGCGGGAGCTCCTACAATGAGCAGTTCTTC.

This clone came up once. V and J are TRBV28 and TRBJ1-3, with 8 bases aligning to TRBD1. The CDR3 totals 14 residues. Germline V gene data show CDR1 as MDHEN and CDR2 as SYDVKM. V shed 8 bases, J shed 4 bases, and the junction held 7 bases outside the gene matches. CDR3 DNA sequence: TGTGCCAGCTTTCAGGGGGCGCCCGGAAACACCATATATTTT. Protein product: CASFQGAPGNTIYF.

The chain uses TRBV5-5 and TRBJ1-1; D gene ambiguous. Deletions cut 0 bases from V and 6 bases from J, with 12 bases between. Germline assignment: CDR1 SGHKS and CDR2 YYEKEE (reference sequence). The CDR3 consists of 14 residues. CDR3 bases: TGTGCCAGCAGCTTGGTGGCAGGTTGGGCTGAAGCTTTCTTT. Its protein is CASSLVAGWAEAFF.

V is TRBV9 and J is TRBJ1-1; D remains ambiguous. Germline-derived CDR1 and CDR2 are SGDLS and YYNGEE. The CDR3 covers 14 residues. V was cut by 0 bases and J by 4 bases, with 10 bases left in between. The CDR3 DNA reads as TGTGCCAGCAGCGTAGAGTCCCGAGTCACTGAAGCTTTCTTT. Protein sequence: CASSVESRVTEAFF.